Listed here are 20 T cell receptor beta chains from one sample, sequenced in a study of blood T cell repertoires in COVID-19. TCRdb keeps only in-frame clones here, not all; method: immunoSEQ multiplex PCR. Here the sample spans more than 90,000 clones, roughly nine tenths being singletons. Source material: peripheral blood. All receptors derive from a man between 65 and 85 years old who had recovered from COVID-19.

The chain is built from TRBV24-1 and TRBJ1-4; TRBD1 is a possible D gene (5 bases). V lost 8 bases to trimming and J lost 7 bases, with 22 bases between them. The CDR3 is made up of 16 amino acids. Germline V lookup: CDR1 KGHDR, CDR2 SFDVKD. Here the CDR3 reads CATKRAQGRMAEKLFF. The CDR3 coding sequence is TGTGCCACCAAAAGGGCCCAGGGAAGAATGGCTGAAAAACTGTTTTTT.

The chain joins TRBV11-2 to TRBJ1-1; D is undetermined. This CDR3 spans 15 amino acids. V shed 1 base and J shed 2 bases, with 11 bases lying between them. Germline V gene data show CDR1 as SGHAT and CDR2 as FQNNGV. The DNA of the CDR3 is TGTGCCAGCAGCTTAGGTCACAGCGGAAACACTGAAGCTTTCTTT. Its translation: CASSLGHSGNTEAFF.

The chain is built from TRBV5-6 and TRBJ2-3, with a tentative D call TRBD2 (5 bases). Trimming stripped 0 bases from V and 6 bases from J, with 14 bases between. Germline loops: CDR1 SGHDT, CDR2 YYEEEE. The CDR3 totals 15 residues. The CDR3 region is CASSLVRAGGDTQYF. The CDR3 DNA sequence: TGTGCCAGCAGCTTGGTAAGAGCTGGCGGGGATACGCAGTATTTT.

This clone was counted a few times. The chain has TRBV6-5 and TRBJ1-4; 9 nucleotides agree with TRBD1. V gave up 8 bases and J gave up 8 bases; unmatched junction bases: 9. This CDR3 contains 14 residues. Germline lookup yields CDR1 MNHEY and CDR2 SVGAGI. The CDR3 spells CASGRQGDGEKLFF. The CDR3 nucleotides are TGTGCCAGCGGACGACAGGGGGATGGGGAAAAACTGTTTTTT.

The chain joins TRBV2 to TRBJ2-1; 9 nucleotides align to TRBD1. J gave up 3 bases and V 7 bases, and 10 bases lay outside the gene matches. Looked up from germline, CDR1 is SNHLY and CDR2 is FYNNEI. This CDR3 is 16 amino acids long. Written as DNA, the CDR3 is TGTGCCAGCAAGGACAGGGGTTTCGCTGGCTACAATGAGCAGTTCTTC. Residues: CASKDRGFAGYNEQFF.

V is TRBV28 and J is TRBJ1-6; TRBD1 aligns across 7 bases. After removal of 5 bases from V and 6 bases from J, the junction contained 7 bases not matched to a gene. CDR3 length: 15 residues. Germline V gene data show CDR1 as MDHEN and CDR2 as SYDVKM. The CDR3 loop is CASSTRTGFNSPLHF. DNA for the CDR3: TGTGCCAGCAGTACCCGGACAGGATTTAATTCACCCCTCCACTTT.

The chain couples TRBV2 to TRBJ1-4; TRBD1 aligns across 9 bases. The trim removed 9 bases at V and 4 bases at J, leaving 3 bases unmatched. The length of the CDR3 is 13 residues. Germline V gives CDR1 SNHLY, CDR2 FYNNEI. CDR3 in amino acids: CASLGQGNEKLFF. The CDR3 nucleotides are TGTGCCAGTTTGGGACAGGGTAATGAAAAACTGTTTTTT.

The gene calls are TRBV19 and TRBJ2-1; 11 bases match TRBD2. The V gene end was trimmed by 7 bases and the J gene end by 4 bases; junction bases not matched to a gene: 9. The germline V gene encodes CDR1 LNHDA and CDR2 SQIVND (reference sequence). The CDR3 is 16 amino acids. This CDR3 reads CASTRGSGGAYNEQFF. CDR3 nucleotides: TGTGCCAGTACCCGGGGTAGCGGGGGGGCTTACAATGAGCAGTTCTTC.

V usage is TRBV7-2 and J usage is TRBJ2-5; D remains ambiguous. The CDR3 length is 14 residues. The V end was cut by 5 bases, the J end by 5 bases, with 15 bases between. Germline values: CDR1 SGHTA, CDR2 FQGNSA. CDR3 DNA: TGTGCCAGCAGCCCGGAGATAGCCCATGAGACCCAGTACTTC. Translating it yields CASSPEIAHETQYF. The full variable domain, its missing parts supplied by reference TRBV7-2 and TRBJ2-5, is GAGVSQSPSNKVTEKGKDVELRCDPISGHTALYWYRQSLGQGLEFLIYFQGNSAPDKSGLPSDRFSAERTGGSVSTLTIQRTQQEDSAVYLCASSPEIAHETQYFGPGTRLLVL.

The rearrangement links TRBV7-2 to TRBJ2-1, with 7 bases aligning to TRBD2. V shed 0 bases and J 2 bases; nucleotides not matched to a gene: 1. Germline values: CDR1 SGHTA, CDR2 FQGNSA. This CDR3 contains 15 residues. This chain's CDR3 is CASSLASGPYNEQFF. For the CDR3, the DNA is TGTGCCAGCAGCTTAGCTAGCGGGCCCTACAATGAGCAGTTCTTC. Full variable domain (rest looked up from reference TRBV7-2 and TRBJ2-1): GAGVSQSPSNKVTEKGKDVELRCDPISGHTALYWYRQSLGQGLEFLIYFQGNSAPDKSGLPSDRFSAERTGGSVSTLTIQRTQQEDSAVYLCASSLASGPYNEQFFGPGTRLTVL.

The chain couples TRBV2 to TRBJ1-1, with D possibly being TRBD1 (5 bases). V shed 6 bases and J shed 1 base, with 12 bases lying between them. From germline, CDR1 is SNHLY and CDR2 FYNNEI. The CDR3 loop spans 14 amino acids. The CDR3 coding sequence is TGTGCCAGCAGCGGACAAACACAGAACACTGAAGCTTTCTTT. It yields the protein CASSGQTQNTEAFF.

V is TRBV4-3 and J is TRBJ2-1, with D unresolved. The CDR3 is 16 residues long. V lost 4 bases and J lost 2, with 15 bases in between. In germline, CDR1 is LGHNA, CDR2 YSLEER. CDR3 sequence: CASSPRLSQPYNEQFF. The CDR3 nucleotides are TGCGCCAGCAGCCCCCGACTGTCCCAGCCCTACAATGAGCAGTTCTTC.

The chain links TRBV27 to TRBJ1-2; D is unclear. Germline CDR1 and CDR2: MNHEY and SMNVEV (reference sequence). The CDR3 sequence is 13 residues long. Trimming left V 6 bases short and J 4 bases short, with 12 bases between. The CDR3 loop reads CASRPDLSYGYTF. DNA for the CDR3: TGTGCCAGCAGACCGGACTTGAGCTATGGCTACACCTTC.

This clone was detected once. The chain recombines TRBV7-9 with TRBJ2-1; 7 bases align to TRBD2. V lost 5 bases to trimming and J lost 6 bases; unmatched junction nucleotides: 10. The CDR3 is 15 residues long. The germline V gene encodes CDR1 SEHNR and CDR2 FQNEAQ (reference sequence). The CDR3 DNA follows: TGTGCCAGCAGCGGAGCGGGACCCTCCACCAATGAGCAGTTCTTC. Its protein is CASSGAGPSTNEQFF.

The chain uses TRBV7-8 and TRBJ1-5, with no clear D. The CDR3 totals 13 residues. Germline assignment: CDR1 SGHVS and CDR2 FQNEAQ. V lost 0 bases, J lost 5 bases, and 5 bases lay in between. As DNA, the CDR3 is TGTGCCAGCAGCTTAGCGCGGTATCAGCCCCAGCATTTT. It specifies CASSLARYQPQHF.

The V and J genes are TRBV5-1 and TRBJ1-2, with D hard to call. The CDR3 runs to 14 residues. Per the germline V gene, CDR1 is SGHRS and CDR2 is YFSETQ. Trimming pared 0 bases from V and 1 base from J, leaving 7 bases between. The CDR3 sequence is CASSLVADNYGYTF. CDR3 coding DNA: TGCGCCAGCAGCTTGGTGGCAGATAACTATGGCTACACCTTC.

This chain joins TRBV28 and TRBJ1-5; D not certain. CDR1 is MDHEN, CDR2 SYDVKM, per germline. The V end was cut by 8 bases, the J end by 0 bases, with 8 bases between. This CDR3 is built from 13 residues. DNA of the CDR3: TGTGCCAGCGTCCGGGTTAGCAATCAGCCCCAGCATTTT. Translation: CASVRVSNQPQHF. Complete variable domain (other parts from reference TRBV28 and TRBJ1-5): DVKVTQSSRYLVKRTGEKVFLECVQDMDHENMFWYRQDPGLGLRLIYFSYDVKMKEKGDIPEGYSVSREKKERFSLILESASTNQTSMYLCASVRVSNQPQHFGDGTRLSIL.

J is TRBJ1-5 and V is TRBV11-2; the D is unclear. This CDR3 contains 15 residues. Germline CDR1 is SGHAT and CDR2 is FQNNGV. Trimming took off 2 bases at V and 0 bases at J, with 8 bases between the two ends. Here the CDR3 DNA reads TGTGCCAGCAGCTTATACGGGGTTAGCAATCAGCCCCAGCATTTT. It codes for CASSLYGVSNQPQHF.

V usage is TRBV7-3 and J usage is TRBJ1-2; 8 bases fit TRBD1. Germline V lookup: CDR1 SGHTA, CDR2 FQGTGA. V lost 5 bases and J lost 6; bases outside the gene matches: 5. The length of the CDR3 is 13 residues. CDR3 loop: CASSPTGVHGYTF. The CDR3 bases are TGTGCCAGCAGCCCGACAGGGGTCCATGGCTACACCTTC.

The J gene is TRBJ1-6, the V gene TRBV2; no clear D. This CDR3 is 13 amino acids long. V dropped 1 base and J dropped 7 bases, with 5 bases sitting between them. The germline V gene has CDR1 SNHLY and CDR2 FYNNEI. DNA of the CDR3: TGTGCCAGCAGTGAAGAGCTCAATTCACCCCTCCACTTT. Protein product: CASSEELNSPLHF.